These T cell receptor beta chains were read from a single sample in a study of neurological immune-mediated disorders. TCRdb re-called the 5' RACE reads with MiXCR, one entry per CDR3 protein. The repertoire holds tens of thousands of distinct CDR3 sequences, with less than 25% as singletons. Sequencing was done on a sample of PBMCs. The receptors were sampled from a man in his 60s with HTLV-1-associated myelopathy (HAM/TSP). CDR3s include the opening cysteine and the closing phenylalanine or tryptophan. D genes are given only for firm matches. Size tells how often a clone was seen (once, few, many) or the class of an expanded clone, and some rows leave it out.

clone_size,j_call,v_call,d_call,cdr3_nt,cdr3_aa
NA,TRBJ2-5,TRBV5-6,TRBD1,TGTGCCAGCAGCCCTAACAGGGGGTACCAAGAGACCCGGTACTTC,CASSPNRGYQETRYF
many,TRBJ2-5,TRBV20-1,TRBD2,TGCAGTGCTAGGATGACTAGCGGGAGAGGGGAGACCCAGTACTTC,CSARMTSGRGETQYF
many,TRBJ2-7,TRBV15,TRBD1,TGTGCCACCAGCAGGGACAGGGGGCCCTACGAGCAGTACTTC,CATSRDRGPYEQYF
many,TRBJ2-3,TRBV7-9,NA,TGTGCCAGCAGGAGGGACCAAGATACGCAGTATTTT,CASRRDQDTQYF
NA,TRBJ1-1,TRBV5-4,TRBD1,TGTGCCAGCAGCGACGGGGACAGGGTTGGCACTGAAGCTTTCTTT,CASSDGDRVGTEAFF
NA,TRBJ1-2,TRBV5-1,TRBD1,TGCGCCAGCAGCAGACCCGAACAGGGGTACTATGGCTACACCTTC,CASSRPEQGYYGYTF
many,TRBJ2-7,TRBV4-2,NA,TGTGCCAGCAGCCAGGGTGAGCGGGCCGGAGAACAGTACTTC,CASSQGERAGEQYF
NA,TRBJ1-5,TRBV7-2,NA,TGTGCCAGCAGCATAAACCGGGGTCAGCCCCAGCATTTT,CASSINRGQPQHF
once,TRBJ2-7,TRBV30,TRBD2,TGTGCCTGGAGGATTAGCGGGAGCTCCTACGAGCAGTACTTC,CAWRISGSSYEQYF
NA,TRBJ1-1,TRBV12-5,NA,TGTGCTAGTGGTTTGGGGGGATGGCGACAGGCTTTGAACACTGAAGCTTTCTTT,CASGLGGWRQALNTEAFF
NA,TRBJ1-1,TRBV14,NA,TGTGCCAGCAGCCAAGGTACATGGGGGAACACTGAAGCTTTCTTT,CASSQGTWGNTEAFF
few,TRBJ1-2,TRBV20-1,TRBD1,TGCAGTGCTAGCCGCCCCGGACAGGGGAGTGGCTACACCTTC,CSASRPGQGSGYTF
many,TRBJ2-1,TRBV14,NA,TGTGCCAGCAGCCAGACTGGGGTTACGCTCCACAATGAGCAGTTCTTC,CASSQTGVTLHNEQFF
many,TRBJ2-1,TRBV12-3/TRBV12-4,TRBD2,TGTGCCAGCAGTTTTCCGAGAGCGGGGAACAATGAGCAGTTCTTC,CASSFPRAGNNEQFF
many,TRBJ2-1,TRBV9,NA,TGTGCCAGCAGCGTAGCGAGCAGCAGCTCCTACAATGAGCAGTTCTTC,CASSVASSSSYNEQFF
NA,TRBJ2-5,TRBV29-1,NA,TGCAGCGTCGCGTTGGCCTCGGAGACCCAGTACTTT,CSVALASETQYF
many,TRBJ2-5,TRBV7-9,TRBD1,TGTGCCAGCAGCTTCCAGGGGGCTCAAGAGACCCAGTACTTC,CASSFQGAQETQYF
NA,TRBJ2-3,TRBV29-1,NA,TGCAGCGCCGCTCGGGGAGGCAAAGATACGCAGTATTTT,CSAARGGKDTQYF
many,TRBJ2-7,TRBV20-1,NA,TGCAGTGCTAGGCCTGGGGGGCGGTACGAGCAGTACTTC,CSARPGGRYEQYF
many,TRBJ2-3,TRBV2,NA,TGTGCCAGCAGCAGAGAGGGGAGGACAGATACGCAGTATTTT,CASSREGRTDTQYF
many,TRBJ1-1,TRBV5-1,NA,TGCGCCAGCAGCGCTACCGGGAGCACTGAAGCTTTCTTT,CASSATGSTEAFF
many,TRBJ2-2,TRBV24-1,TRBD1,TGTGCCACCAGTGAACAGGGGCTAAACACCGGGGAGCTGTTTTTT,CATSEQGLNTGELFF
NA,TRBJ1-1,TRBV11-3,NA,TGTGCCAGCAGCTTAGAGGGGTGGACAGAGAGGAACACTGAAGCTTTCTTT,CASSLEGWTERNTEAFF
once,TRBJ2-1,TRBV24-1,NA,TGTGCCACCAGTGATTCTGACAGGCCCCATGAGCAGTTCTTC,CATSDSDRPHEQFF
many,TRBJ1-6,TRBV9,NA,TGTGCCAGCAGCCCCCGGGGGCAGGATTCACCCCTCCACTTT,CASSPRGQDSPLHF
many,TRBJ2-4,TRBV4-1,TRBD2,TGCGCCAGCAGTTTGGAGGGACTAGCGGGAGGATGGGAAAACATTCAGTACTTC,CASSLEGLAGGWENIQYF
NA,TRBJ2-7,TRBV5-1,TRBD2,TGCGCCAGCAGCTTGGACGTCGGACTAGCGGGACTCGAGCAGTACTTC,CASSLDVGLAGLEQYF
NA,TRBJ2-7,TRBV7-2,NA,TGTGCCAGCAGCTCGGATGTCTACGAGCAGTACTTC,CASSSDVYEQYF
many,TRBJ2-7,TRBV4-2,NA,TGTGCCAGCAGCCCCTCCACCGGGACTGTCTCCTACGAGCAGTACTTC,CASSPSTGTVSYEQYF
few,TRBJ1-5,TRBV28,NA,TGTGCCAGCCAGAACAGGGATAGCAATCAGCCCCAGCATTTT,CASQNRDSNQPQHF
many,TRBJ2-2,TRBV20-1,TRBD2,TGCAGTGCTAGAGATCCCCGTTATGGCGGGAGGGTCGACACCGGGGAGCTGTTTTTT,CSARDPRYGGRVDTGELFF
many,TRBJ2-3,TRBV29-1,TRBD1,TGCAGCGGAGCGCGGGACAGGTTTTGGTATTTT,CSGARDRFWYF
many,TRBJ2-2,TRBV28,TRBD2,TGTGCCAGCAGTCTGCGGGGGGTTCCCAACACCGGGGAGCTGTTTTTT,CASSLRGVPNTGELFF
many,TRBJ2-3,TRBV4-1,NA,TGCGCCAGCAGCCTACCTAGGGCAGATACGCAGTATTTT,CASSLPRADTQYF